Presented here are 28 T cell receptor beta chains from one specimen sequenced in a study of technical replicates of blood from a few donors. Profiling relied on immunoSEQ multiplex PCR, and the TCRdb table lists in-frame clones only, not all of them. The sample lists 75,000 to 100,000 clones, less than 95% occurring once. The source material was T cells isolated from PBMCs. These receptors were taken from a human donor in good health.

V usage is TRBV27 and J usage is TRBJ2-7; 8 bases match TRBD1. Germline values: CDR1 MNHEY, CDR2 SMNVEV (reference sequence). With V trimmed by 4 bases and J by 4 bases, 12 bases remained unmatched. This CDR3 spans 16 amino acids. The CDR3 spells CASSSPYRDRIYEQYF. The CDR3 DNA follows: TGTGCCAGCAGTTCTCCGTACCGGGACAGGATTTACGAGCAGTACTTC.

V gene TRBV27 combines with J gene TRBJ2-2, with 10 bases that match TRBD2. In germline, CDR1 is MNHEY, CDR2 SMNVEV (reference sequence). The CDR3 totals 17 residues. V lost 2 bases and J lost 1; bases outside the gene matches: 4. CDR3 sequence: CASSLNLAGENTGELFF. The CDR3 DNA follows: TGTGCCAGCAGTTTAAATCTAGCGGGAGAGAACACCGGGGAGCTGTTTTTT.

The rearrangement links TRBV11-2 to TRBJ2-1, with 9 bases fitting TRBD1. CDR1 and CDR2 from the germline V gene are SGHAT and FQNNGV. The CDR3 has 15 residues. V lost 4 bases and J lost 8; bases outside the gene matches: 9. The CDR3 bases are TGTGCCAGCAGCTCCGGGACAGGGATGTTCGATGAGCAGTTCTTC. Translation gives CASSSGTGMFDEQFF.

The rearrangement uses TRBV7-3 and TRBJ1-1, with no clear D. Germline V gene data show CDR1 as SGHTA and CDR2 as FQGTGA. Trimming removed 0 bases from V and 7 bases from J, with 6 bases in between. The CDR3 has 12 amino acids. The CDR3 sequence: CASSLTTGEAFF. The CDR3 DNA reads as TGTGCCAGCAGCTTAACGACGGGTGAAGCTTTCTTT.

The gene calls are TRBV4-2 and TRBJ2-7; 13 bases match TRBD2. Germline V gives CDR1 LGHNA, CDR2 YNFKEQ. This CDR3 region has 18 residues. The J segment lost 5 bases and the V segment lost 0 bases, leaving 10 bases of the junction unmatched. The CDR3 region has the DNA TGTGCCAGCAGCCAAGAGGATATAGGGACTAGCGGGGCCCACGAGCAGTACTTC. It encodes CASSQEDIGTSGAHEQYF.

The rearrangement joins TRBV7-2 to TRBJ2-1, with 11 bases matching TRBD2. Germline V gives CDR1 SGHTA, CDR2 FQGNSA. J lost 2 bases, V lost 8 bases, and 2 bases had no gene match. The CDR3 has 14 residues. CDR3 sequence: CASGGLAAYNEQFF. Here the CDR3 DNA reads TGTGCCAGCGGGGGACTAGCGGCCTACAATGAGCAGTTCTTC.

The V call is TRBV19, the J call TRBJ2-3, with 7 bases aligning to TRBD2. V trimming: 1 base; J trimming: 7 bases; junction bases outside the gene matches: 5. Germline V gene sequence: CDR1 LNHDA, CDR2 SQIVND (reference sequence). This CDR3 comprises 14 residues. CDR3 sequence (DNA): TGTGCCAGTAGTATAGGAGGGGAGGGGTATACGCAGTATTTT. Its translation is CASSIGGEGYTQYF.

J is TRBJ2-7 and V is TRBV4-1; maybe TRBD2 (6 bases). V lost 2 bases and J lost 1, with 15 bases in between. Germline CDR1 MGHRA, CDR2 YSYEKL. The CDR3 totals 16 residues. CDR3 sequence: CASSQNSRDGSYEQYF. The CDR3 DNA follows: TGCGCCAGCAGCCAAAACTCGCGGGACGGATCCTACGAGCAGTACTTC.

This clone occurred a few times. The rearrangement uses TRBV10-1 and TRBJ1-1; D might be TRBD1 (5 bases). The CDR3 sequence is 14 residues long. Trimming stripped 5 bases from V and 5 bases from J, with 15 bases between. Germline V lookup: CDR1 WNHNN, CDR2 SYGVQD (reference sequence). DNA of the CDR3: TGCGCCAGCAGTCCAACAGGTGCGGGGACTGAAGCTTTCTTT. It specifies CASSPTGAGTEAFF.

The CDR3 DNA sequence: TGTGCCTGGAGTGTGGCTAGCGGCACAGATACGCAGTATTTT. This codes for CAWSVASGTDTQYF. The chain couples TRBV30 to TRBJ2-3, with D maybe TRBD2 (6 bases). Trimming shortened V by 0 bases and J by 1 base, and 8 bases separated the two germline ends. Germline V gene sequence: CDR1 GTSNPN, CDR2 SVGIG (reference sequence). This CDR3 spans 14 amino acids.

The chain is built from TRBV27 and TRBJ1-5, with 7 positions matching TRBD1. Per the germline V gene, CDR1 is MNHEY and CDR2 is SMNVEV (reference sequence). V was pared by 2 bases and J by 7 bases, with 11 bases of the junction left unmatched. CDR3 length equals 16 residues. The CDR3 spells CASSLTIGGGRQPQHF. CDR3 in DNA: TGTGCCAGCAGTTTAACTATCGGAGGGGGCCGCCAGCCCCAGCATTTT.

V usage is TRBV5-1 and J usage is TRBJ1-2; D ambiguous. The CDR3 runs to 14 residues. CDR1 is SGHRS and CDR2 is YFSETQ in the germline V gene. The V end lost 3 bases, the J end lost 6 bases, and 15 bases lay between the germline ends. The CDR3, as DNA: TGCGCCAGCAGCTCCGCGGGAGGTGCGGATGGCTACACCTTC. Its protein product is CASSSAGGADGYTF.

The chain is built from TRBV27 and TRBJ2-7; 8 bases line up with TRBD2. Trimming cost V 3 bases and J 1 base; bases outside gene matches: 5. The CDR3 is 15 residues long. Per germline, CDR1 MNHEY and CDR2 SMNVEV (reference sequence). In DNA, the CDR3 is TGTGCCAGCAGTTTCCGCGGGAGGCTTTCCTACGAGCAGTACTTC. It yields the protein CASSFRGRLSYEQYF.

This clone occurred once. V and J are TRBV19 and TRBJ2-7; maybe TRBD1 (6 bases). Germline-derived CDR1 and CDR2 are LNHDA and SQIVND (reference sequence). This CDR3 comprises 13 residues. The ends were cut back, 8 bases at V and 2 bases at J, with 13 bases in the middle. CDR3 DNA sequence: TGTGCCAGTGGAAAACAGGGTGCCTACGAGCAGTACTTC. Translating it yields CASGKQGAYEQYF.

The chain uses TRBV7-9 and TRBJ2-1; weak D call: TRBD1 (7 bases). CDR1 and CDR2 (germline): SEHNR, FQNEAQ (reference sequence). V was trimmed by 5 bases and J by 3 bases, leaving 14 bases between them. The CDR3 runs 15 residues. CDR3 nucleotides: TGTGCCAGCAGCCTAGGAGGGGGCTTCTACAATGAGCAGTTCTTC. Amino acid sequence: CASSLGGGFYNEQFF. The complete variable domain, with remaining parts taken from reference TRBV7-9 and TRBJ2-1, reads DTGVSQNPRHKITKRGQNVTFRCDPISEHNRLYWYRQTLGQGPEFLTYFQNEAQLEKSRLLSDRFSAERPKGSFSTLEIQRTEQGDSAMYLCASSLGGGFYNEQFFGPGTRLTVL.

This clone was picked up one time. The rearrangement joins TRBV27 to TRBJ2-7; a weak D match, TRBD2 (5 bases). Germline V gene lookup returns CDR1 MNHEY and CDR2 SMNVEV (reference sequence). CDR3 length equals 14 residues. V lost 7 bases and J lost 6, with 19 bases in between. CDR3 in amino acids: CASTLTRSHPEQYF. For the CDR3, the DNA is TGTGCCAGCACTCTAACTAGATCTCACCCCGAGCAGTACTTC.

This chain uses TRBV6-1 with TRBJ2-7, with 10 bases identical to TRBD1. Per the germline V gene, CDR1 is MNHNS and CDR2 is SASEGT. The trim removed 11 bases at V and 6 bases at J, leaving 13 bases unmatched. This CDR3 is built from 14 residues. The CDR3 loop reads CAAHGTGVFREQYF. In DNA, the CDR3 is TGTGCCGCCCACGGGACAGGGGTTTTTCGCGAGCAGTACTTC.

This sequence joins TRBV5-4 and TRBJ1-1; D is unclear. In germline, CDR1 is SGHNT, CDR2 YYREEE (reference sequence). The CDR3 is made up of 15 amino acids. The germline V and J ends were trimmed by 1 base and 1 base, with 11 bases remaining between them. The CDR3 protein is CASSLSLWQNTEAFF. CDR3 DNA sequence: TGTGCCAGCAGCTTGAGTCTCTGGCAGAACACTGAAGCTTTCTTT.

The rearrangement uses TRBV6-5 and TRBJ2-1; 7 bases map to TRBD2. The ends lost 1 base at V and 2 bases at J; junction bases unmatched: 2. CDR3 size: 15 residues. CDR1 and CDR2 from the germline V gene are MNHEY and SVGAGI. In DNA, the CDR3 is TGTGCCAGCAGTTACTGGGGGGGAACCTACAATGAGCAGTTCTTC. Its translation is CASSYWGGTYNEQFF.

The CDR3 here is CASRDRVRTGELFF. CDR3 bases: TGTGCCAGCAGGGACAGGGTGAGAACCGGGGAGCTGTTTTTT. The chain carries TRBV25-1 and TRBJ2-2; 8 nucleotides line up with TRBD1. In germline, CDR1 is MGHDK, CDR2 SYGVNS. The J segment lost 5 bases and the V segment lost 6 bases, leaving 5 bases of the junction unmatched. CDR3 size: 14 residues. Complete variable domain (other parts from reference TRBV25-1 and TRBJ2-2): EADIYQTPRYLVIGTGKKITLECSQTMGHDKMYWYQQDPGMELHLIHYSYGVNSTEKGDLSSESTVSRIRTEHFPLTLESARPSHTSQYLCASRDRVRTGELFFGEGSRLTVL.

This clone was observed once. The gene calls are TRBV7-2 and TRBJ2-3, with 10 bases identical to TRBD2. The CDR3 runs to 16 residues. CDR1 SGHTA and CDR2 FQGNSA come from the germline V gene. V gave up 5 bases and J gave up 2 bases; unmatched junction bases: 7. CDR3 sequence reads: CASSPASGRYTDTQYF. The CDR3 DNA sequence: TGTGCCAGCAGCCCGGCTAGCGGGAGATACACAGATACGCAGTATTTT.

The chain links TRBV7-3 to TRBJ2-1, with 7 bases identical to TRBD1. The V gene's germline CDR1 is SGHTA and CDR2 FQGTGA. CDR3 size: 16 residues. J was trimmed by 5 bases and V by 0 bases; bases with no gene match: 7. The CDR3: CASSLTSRDSHNEQFF. The CDR3, as DNA: TGTGCCAGCAGCTTAACGTCCCGGGACAGTCACAATGAGCAGTTCTTC.

The rearrangement uses TRBV5-1 and TRBJ2-2, with 9 bases aligning to TRBD1. Trimming removed 2 bases from V and 6 bases from J; junction bases left unmatched: 5. The CDR3 is made up of 15 amino acids. Germline V gives CDR1 SGHRS, CDR2 YFSETQ. The CDR3 region is CASSLGQGTSGELFF. DNA for the CDR3: TGCGCCAGCAGCTTAGGACAGGGGACGTCCGGGGAGCTGTTTTTT.

The chain carries TRBV5-4 and TRBJ2-1; possibly TRBD2 for D (5 bases). Trimming left V 7 bases short and J 5 bases short, with 19 bases between. Per germline, CDR1 SGHNT and CDR2 YYREEE (reference sequence). The CDR3 length is 15 residues. CDR3 nucleotide sequence: TGTGCCAGCTGCAACCAACTAGATTTCCACAATGAGCAGTTCTTC. Residues: CASCNQLDFHNEQFF. The full variable domain, with the rest looked up from reference TRBV5-4 and TRBJ2-1, is ETGVTQSPTHLIKTRGQQVTLRCSSQSGHNTVSWYQQALGQGPQFIFQYYREEENGRGNFPPRFSGLQFPNYSSELNVNALELDDSALYLCASCNQLDFHNEQFFGPGTRLTVL.

The chain couples TRBV6-6 to TRBJ1-1; D gene uncertain. The CDR3 sequence is 15 residues long. Germline V lookup: CDR1 MNHNY, CDR2 SVGAGI (reference sequence). Trimming removed 0 bases at V and 4 bases at J, with 12 bases between. The CDR3 DNA is TGTGCCAGCAGTTACTCGTTCTCGGGGTCCACTGAAGCTTTCTTT. It is translated as CASSYSFSGSTEAFF.

V gene TRBV7-9 combines with J gene TRBJ2-1, with 7 bases that match TRBD2. After removal of 9 bases from V and 5 bases from J, the junction contained 7 bases not matched to a gene. The germline V gene encodes CDR1 SEHNR and CDR2 FQNEAQ (reference sequence). The CDR3 has 13 amino acids. CDR3 in amino acids: CASSSGGHNEQFF. The CDR3 coding sequence is TGTGCCAGTTCGTCGGGAGGTCACAATGAGCAGTTCTTC.

The V gene is TRBV2, the J gene TRBJ1-5; D perhaps matches TRBD1 (5 bases). CDR1 and CDR2 (germline): SNHLY, FYNNEI. CDR3 length equals 14 residues. V was shortened by 8 bases and J by 1 base, with 12 bases between the two germline ends. The CDR3 sequence: CASQLPGSNQPQHF. The CDR3 coding sequence is TGTGCCAGCCAACTGCCAGGGAGCAATCAGCCCCAGCATTTT.

V gene TRBV10-3 combines with J gene TRBJ2-6; TRBD1 agrees at 11 bases. V was clipped by 6 bases and J by 1 base; unmatched bases: 8. Germline CDR1 is ENHRY and CDR2 is SYGVKD. The CDR3 spans 18 residues. CDR3 residues: CAIRSPGTGGSGANVLTF. CDR3 sequence (DNA): TGTGCCATCAGGAGCCCCGGGACAGGGGGATCTGGGGCCAACGTCCTGACTTTC.